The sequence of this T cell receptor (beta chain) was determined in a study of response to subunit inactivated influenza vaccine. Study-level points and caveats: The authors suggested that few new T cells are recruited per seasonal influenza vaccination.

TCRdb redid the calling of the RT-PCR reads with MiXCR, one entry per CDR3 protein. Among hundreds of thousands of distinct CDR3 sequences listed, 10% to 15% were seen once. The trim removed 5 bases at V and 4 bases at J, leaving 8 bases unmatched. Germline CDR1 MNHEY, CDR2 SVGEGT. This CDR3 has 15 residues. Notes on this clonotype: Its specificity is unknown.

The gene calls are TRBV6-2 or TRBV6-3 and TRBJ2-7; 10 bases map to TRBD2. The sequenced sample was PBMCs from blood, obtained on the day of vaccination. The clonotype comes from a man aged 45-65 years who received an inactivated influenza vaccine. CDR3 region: CASSPPSGRGYEQYF. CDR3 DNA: TGTGCCAGCAGTCCGCCGAGCGGGAGGGGGTACGAGCAGTACTTC.